These 5 T cell receptor beta chains came from one sample sequenced in a study of T-cell reconstitution after alpha-beta-depleted transplantation in children. Preparation of the TCRbeta library used unique molecular identifiers. TCRdb analysed the PCR reads with MiXCR anew, one entry per CDR3 protein. The sample yields roughly 200,000 distinct CDR3 sequences, about 11% seen once. Sequenced here: PBMCs, sampled before TCRalphabeta/CD19-depleted stem cell transplant. Receptors were obtained from a child under two years old with acute myeloid leukemia, due to receive a stem cell transplant.

This sequence joins TRBV2 and TRBJ2-1; 13 bases line up with TRBD2. The CDR3 loop spans 16 amino acids. The germline gives CDR1 SNHLY, CDR2 FYNNEI. After removal of 6 bases from V and 14 bases from J, the junction contained 16 bases not matched to a gene. The CDR3 DNA sequence: TGTGCCAGCAGGGCCCCAGCGGGACTAGCGGGATGGGTGGAGTTCTTC. Translating it yields CASRAPAGLAGWVEFF.

This clonotype was detected many times. The chain joins TRBV20-1 to TRBJ2-2, with 15 bases identical to TRBD2. CDR1 is DFQATT, CDR2 SNEGSKA, per germline (reference sequence). This CDR3 spans 19 amino acids. With V trimmed by 6 bases and J by 0 bases, 11 bases remained unmatched. CDR3 nucleotides: TGCAGTGCGGAACCGGGACTAGCGGGAGGCCTCGCGAACACCGGGGAGCTGTTTTTT. It codes for CSAEPGLAGGLANTGELFF.

Comment on this clonotype: A read error may explain this, as a much larger clone is one base away. This chain connects TRBV7-6 to TRBJ2-3; no clear D gene. CDR1 is SGHVS and CDR2 is FNYEAQ in the germline V gene. The V end was cut by 0 bases, the J end by 14 bases, with 15 bases between. CDR3 length: 13 residues. The CDR3 region is CASSLATLDAPYF. The CDR3 nucleotides are TGTGCCAGCAGCTTAGCGACTCTAGATGCGCCGTATTTT.

V usage is TRBV5-4 and J usage is TRBJ1-5, with D perhaps matching TRBD1 (5 bases). This CDR3 has 15 amino acids. Germline assignment: CDR1 SGHNT and CDR2 YYREEE (reference sequence). V was shortened by 0 bases and J by 3 bases, with 10 bases between the two germline ends. CDR3 protein: CASSLVGGYNQPQHF. CDR3 DNA sequence: TGTGCCAGCAGCTTGGTCGGGGGGTACAATCAGCCCCAGCATTTT.

This clonotype was found many times. The gene calls are TRBV12-3 or TRBV12-4 and TRBJ2-7; TRBD1 or TRBD2 may be the D gene (5 bases each). This CDR3 has 13 amino acids. Between the trimmed V and J ends, which lost 2 bases and 6 bases, there was a span of 11 bases. CDR3 DNA: TGTGCCAGCAGTTTAATTGAGGGGATCGAGCAGTACTTC. Translated: CASSLIEGIEQYF.